This passage covers 16 T cell receptor beta chains from one sample sequenced in a study of preoperative IRX-2 immunotherapy in early breast cancer. The protocol was immunoSEQ multiplex PCR, while the TCRdb copy is restricted to in-frame clones and leaves out a portion. Here the sample spans around 57,000 clones, approximately 93% being singletons. Treatment described: preoperative locoregional IRX-2 cytokine immunotherapy. Sampling was done from a patient treated with IRX-2 immunotherapy. The source is a human donor with breast cancer.

In its sample, this clone was seen once. This chain links TRBV7-6 with TRBJ2-7, with D unclear. The CDR3 contains 16 residues. CDR1 and CDR2 from the germline V gene are SGHVS and FNYEAQ. Trimming stripped 5 bases from V and 2 bases from J, with 19 bases between. CDR3 loop: CASSTLGLRLPYEQYF. The DNA of the CDR3 is TGTGCCAGCAGCACCCTCGGCCTGCGTCTTCCCTACGAGCAGTACTTC.

The V and J genes are TRBV6-5 and TRBJ1-1; tentatively, D is TRBD1 (6 bases). In germline, CDR1 is MNHEY, CDR2 SVGAGI. This CDR3 contains 15 residues. Deletions cut 7 bases from V and 2 bases from J, with 17 bases between. As DNA, the CDR3 is TGTGCCAGCACCCCCCAGGGGCTCAGCAACACTGAAGCTTTCTTT. Encoded protein: CASTPQGLSNTEAFF.

The chain is built from TRBV5-1 and TRBJ2-4; a weak D match, TRBD1 (5 bases). The germline gives CDR1 SGHRS, CDR2 YFSETQ. CDR3 length: 16 residues. V lost 0 bases, J lost 3 bases, and 13 bases lay in between. Written as DNA, the CDR3 is TGCGCCAGCAGCTTGGGATTGGGGCAGGGCAAAAACATTCAGTACTTC. Translation: CASSLGLGQGKNIQYF.

The chain is built from TRBV28 and TRBJ2-4, with no clear D. The CDR3 covers 13 residues. Germline values: CDR1 MDHEN, CDR2 SYDVKM. V was trimmed by 7 bases and J by 3 bases, leaving 10 bases between them. DNA for the CDR3: TGTGCCAGCAAGGAGTATGGCAAAAACATTCAGTACTTC. Encoded protein: CASKEYGKNIQYF. Drawing the rest from reference TRBV28 and TRBJ2-4, the complete variable domain is DVKVTQSSRYLVKRTGEKVFLECVQDMDHENMFWYRQDPGLGLRLIYFSYDVKMKEKGDIPEGYSVSREKKERFSLILESASTNQTSMYLCASKEYGKNIQYFGAGTRLSVL.

The chain joins TRBV30 to TRBJ2-7; 14 nucleotides line up with TRBD2. V shed 0 bases and J 2 bases; nucleotides not matched to a gene: 12. CDR1 is GTSNPN and CDR2 is SVGIG in the germline V gene (reference sequence). The CDR3 is made up of 19 amino acids. The CDR3 DNA is TGTGCCTGGAGTGTACCGGGACTAGCGGGAGTGGGTGGGGCCTACGAGCAGTACTTC. Its translation: CAWSVPGLAGVGGAYEQYF. Together with reference TRBV30 and TRBJ2-7, the CDR3 gives the full variable domain: SQTIHQWPATLVQPVGSPLSLECTVEGTSNPNLYWYRQAAGRGLQLLFYSVGIGQISSEVPQNLSASRPQDRQFILSSKKLLLSDSGFYLCAWSVPGLAGVGGAYEQYFGPGTRLTVT.

The CDR3 region has the DNA TGTGCCAGCTCACCGGGACTAGCGGGCTACAATGAGCAGTTCTTC. Its protein is CASSPGLAGYNEQFF. The rearrangement joins TRBV18 to TRBJ2-1; 12 nucleotides align to TRBD2. Trimming cost V 3 bases and J 3 bases; bases outside gene matches: 0. The germline V gene encodes CDR1 KGHSH and CDR2 LQKENI. The CDR3 sequence is 15 residues long.

The chain has TRBV11-3 and TRBJ1-1; D uncertain. From germline, CDR1 is SGHNT and CDR2 YENEEA. V was clipped by 1 base and J by 7 bases, with 10 bases between them. CDR3 length: 13 residues. This chain's CDR3 is CASSLGQDLEAFF. CDR3 DNA: TGTGCCAGCAGCTTAGGGCAGGACCTTGAAGCTTTCTTT.

The chain is built from TRBV28 and TRBJ1-2, with D maybe TRBD1 (5 bases). V shed 4 bases and J shed 8 bases, with 17 bases lying between them. Germline CDR1 MDHEN, CDR2 SYDVKM. The length of the CDR3 is 14 residues. CDR3 in amino acids: CASSSWGRLEGYTF. CDR3 DNA: TGTGCCAGCAGTTCATGGGGCCGACTTGAGGGCTACACCTTC.

The chain uses TRBV7-9 and TRBJ2-1; 13 nucleotides agree with TRBD2. The CDR3 covers 16 residues. Germline V gives CDR1 SEHNR, CDR2 FQNEAQ (reference sequence). V lost 5 bases, J lost 10 bases, and 11 bases stayed unmatched. The CDR3 sequence is CASSKATSGRAREQFF. The CDR3 DNA reads as TGTGCCAGCAGCAAAGCCACTAGCGGGAGGGCTCGGGAGCAGTTCTTC.

The chain employs TRBV5-1 and TRBJ2-3; TRBD2 might be the D (6 bases). This CDR3 contains 16 residues. Trimming cost V 2 bases and J 3 bases, with 16 bases left between them. CDR1 and CDR2 (germline): SGHRS, YFSETQ. The CDR3 DNA follows: TGCGCCAGCAGCTTTCGTCGGGAGTATGCTACAGATACGCAGTATTTT. Amino acid sequence: CASSFRREYATDTQYF. Looking up the rest from reference TRBV5-1 and TRBJ2-3 gives the full variable domain: KAGVTQTPRYLIKTRGQQVTLSCSPISGHRSVSWYQQTPGQGLQFLFEYFSETQRNKGNFPGRFSGRQFSNSRSEMNVSTLELGDSALYLCASSFRREYATDTQYFGPGTRLTVL.

V and J are TRBV27 and TRBJ1-1, with TRBD1 as a possible D gene (5 bases). The CDR3 is 16 amino acids. Per germline, CDR1 MNHEY and CDR2 SMNVEV (reference sequence). V lost 0 bases, J lost 0 bases, and 11 bases lay in between. The CDR3 sequence: CASSLSGTILNTEAFF. The CDR3 coding sequence is TGTGCCAGCAGTTTATCAGGGACGATCCTGAACACTGAAGCTTTCTTT.

The chain links TRBV28 to TRBJ1-2; TRBD1 agrees at 7 bases. Germline loops: CDR1 MDHEN, CDR2 SYDVKM. V was clipped by 11 bases and J by 6 bases; unmatched bases: 15. The CDR3 extends over 14 amino acids. The CDR3 protein is CAGKETGTLHGYTF. The DNA of the CDR3 is TGTGCCGGTAAGGAGACAGGGACCCTCCATGGCTACACCTTC.

The chain couples TRBV19 to TRBJ1-4; D remains unclear. V was pared by 5 bases and J by 7 bases, with 5 bases between. The CDR3 extends over 11 amino acids. Germline lookup yields CDR1 LNHDA and CDR2 SQIVND (reference sequence). CDR3 loop: CASSVAEKLFF. The CDR3 nucleotides read TGTGCCAGTAGTGTCGCTGAAAAACTGTTTTTT.

CDR3 amino acids: CAWSDRGQPQHF. Written as DNA, the CDR3 is TGTGCCTGGAGTGATCGCGGGCAACCCCAGCATTTT. The chain employs TRBV30 and TRBJ1-5; D is uncertain. The V gene's germline CDR1 is GTSNPN and CDR2 SVGIG (reference sequence). Trimming shortened V by 1 base and J by 10 bases, and 11 bases separated the two germline ends. The CDR3 length is 12 residues.

The chain uses TRBV6-1 and TRBJ1-1, with unresolved D. Trimming left V 2 bases short and J 9 bases short, with 10 bases between. Germline CDR1 MNHNS, CDR2 SASEGT. This CDR3 has 12 residues. This chain's CDR3 is CASSENRMKAFF. In DNA form, the CDR3 reads TGTGCCAGCAGTGAAAACAGAATGAAAGCTTTCTTT.

The rearrangement links TRBV30 to TRBJ1-2, with a weak D call TRBD1 (5 bases). The CDR3 is 15 amino acids. The germline V gene has CDR1 GTSNPN and CDR2 SVGIG (reference sequence). The ends were cut back, 7 bases at V and 2 bases at J, with 20 bases in the middle. CDR3 amino acids: CASQSQGGENYGYTF. For the CDR3, the DNA is TGTGCCTCGCAATCCCAAGGAGGGGAAAACTATGGCTACACCTTC.